Below, 16 T cell receptor beta chains from the same sample are listed, as sequenced in a study of T-cell reconstitution after alpha-beta-depleted transplantation in children. Unique molecular identifiers were used in preparing the TCRbeta library. TCRdb re-analysed the PCR reads in MiXCR, keeping a single row per CDR3 protein. The sample records about 200,000 distinct CDR3 sequences, approximately 7% being singletons. This material consisted of PBMCs, taken before TCRalphabeta/CD19-depleted stem cell transplant. These receptors were obtained from a boy younger than 10 with acute lymphoblastic leukemia, due to receive a stem cell transplant.

The chain links TRBV7-3 to TRBJ2-2, with 10 bases fitting TRBD2. Trimming removed 5 bases from V and 0 bases from J; junction bases left unmatched: 12. The V gene's germline CDR1 is SGHTA and CDR2 FQGTGA. CDR3 length equals 19 residues. The DNA for the CDR3 is TGTGCCAGCAGCCCGAGGAGCCCCCTAGCGGGGGCGAACACCGGGGAGCTGTTTTTT. Translation gives CASSPRSPLAGANTGELFF.

This clonotype was recorded at least ten times. The chain joins TRBV3-1 to TRBJ2-7, with 7 bases that match TRBD2. CDR1 and CDR2 from the germline V gene are LGHDT and YNNKEL (reference sequence). This CDR3 has 13 residues. The V segment lost 1 base and the J segment 5 bases; nucleotides outside the gene matches: 2. The CDR3 DNA is TGTGCCAGCAGCCAAGCGGGGGGAGACGAGCAGTACTTC. It specifies CASSQAGGDEQYF.

Ten or more counts support this clonotype. The gene calls are TRBV4-3 and TRBJ2-1; TRBD1 matches 9 bases. Trimming cost V 5 bases and J 1 base; bases outside gene matches: 6. Germline CDR1 reads LGHNA; CDR2 reads YSLEER. CDR3 length: 16 amino acids. The CDR3 region is CASSERTGDSYNEQFF. As DNA, the CDR3 is TGCGCCAGCAGCGAAAGGACAGGGGATTCCTACAATGAGCAGTTCTTC.

This clonotype was seen at least ten times. This sequence joins TRBV5-1 and TRBJ2-7; 8 nucleotides align to TRBD1. The germline V gene encodes CDR1 SGHRS and CDR2 YFSETQ. The CDR3 has 14 amino acids. Losses at the gene ends were 0 bases for V and 6 bases for J; bases not matched to a gene: 5. CDR3 in DNA: TGCGCCAGCAGCTTGGTACAGGGGGTGGGCGAGCAGTACTTC. Its translation: CASSLVQGVGEQYF.

This clonotype was recorded at least ten times. This chain joins TRBV5-1 and TRBJ2-3; 8 bases match TRBD1. The CDR3 is made up of 15 amino acids. CDR1 is SGHRS and CDR2 is YFSETQ in the germline V gene. V lost 4 bases and J lost 6; bases outside the gene matches: 10. This CDR3 reads CASSPTGQGKDTQYF. CDR3 coding DNA: TGCGCCAGCAGCCCCACTGGACAGGGAAAGGATACGCAGTATTTT.

The chain joins TRBV28 to TRBJ1-4; TRBD1 might be the D (6 bases). Trimming left V 7 bases short and J 7 bases short, with 19 bases between. Germline CDR1 and CDR2: MDHEN and SYDVKM. The CDR3 spans 15 residues. The DNA for the CDR3 is TGTGCCAGCACCAACGGGGAGGCAGGGGCTGAAAAACTGTTTTTT. This sequence encodes CASTNGEAGAEKLFF.

The sample holds many counts of this clonotype. The chain is built from TRBV6-1 and TRBJ1-6; 7 bases are a match to TRBD1. This CDR3 is 15 amino acids long. Trimming took 9 bases from V and 0 from J; bases not matched to a gene: 5. Germline CDR1 is MNHNS and CDR2 is SASEGT. In DNA, the CDR3 is TGTGCCAGTAGACAGGGAAGCTCCTATAATTCACCCCTCCACTTT. Its translation: CASRQGSSYNSPLHF.

This chain uses TRBV30 with TRBJ1-1, with D perhaps TRBD1 (5 bases). This CDR3 comprises 12 residues. V lost 1 base and J 10 bases, leaving 13 bases between the germline ends. The germline CDR1 and CDR2 sequences are GTSNPN and SVGIG (reference sequence). This CDR3 is CAWSDLGGGAFF. In DNA form, the CDR3 reads TGTGCCTGGAGTGACCTGGGGGGGGGAGCTTTCTTT.

This clonotype was detected only a few times. This chain connects TRBV28 to TRBJ1-2; no reliable D call. V lost 2 bases and J lost 0, with 7 bases in between. The CDR3 length is 14 residues. From germline, CDR1 is MDHEN and CDR2 SYDVKM. The CDR3 nucleotides are TGTGCCAGCAGTTTACTTGGGGCTAACTATGGCTACACCTTC. As protein: CASSLLGANYGYTF.

This clonotype has at least ten counts. The gene calls are TRBV29-1 and TRBJ2-3; D may be TRBD2 (5 bases). The V gene lost 2 bases and the J gene lost 0 bases, with 18 bases spanning the gap. Germline-derived CDR1 and CDR2 are SQVTM and ANQGSEA. There are 17 residues in the CDR3. The DNA of the CDR3 is TGCAGCGTTGAACCAGCCTGGACTCGGCCTAGCACAGATACGCAGTATTTT. Translated: CSVEPAWTRPSTDTQYF.

This chain links TRBV7-2 with TRBJ1-4; 7 bases are a match to TRBD1. V trimming: 5 bases; J trimming: 4 bases; junction bases outside the gene matches: 4. Germline CDR1 and CDR2: SGHTA and FQGNSA. CDR3 length: 14 amino acids. The CDR3 loop is CASSRDSLNEKLFF. The CDR3 nucleotides read TGTGCCAGCAGCCGGGACAGTCTTAATGAAAAACTGTTTTTT.

The genes are TRBV7-2 and TRBJ2-5; no definite D call. From germline, CDR1 is SGHTA and CDR2 FQGNSA. The CDR3 is 13 amino acids. V lost 5 bases and J 2 bases, leaving 9 bases between the germline ends. The DNA for the CDR3 is TGTGCCAGCAGCCAATCGGGTCAAGAGACCCAGTACTTC. This encodes CASSQSGQETQYF.

This clonotype turned up a few times. The rearrangement joins TRBV7-6 to TRBJ2-3, with D tentatively TRBD1 or TRBD2 (5 bases each). V lost 4 bases and J lost 9, with 11 bases in between. Germline V gene sequence: CDR1 SGHVS, CDR2 FNYEAQ. The CDR3 is made up of 12 amino acids. CDR3 nucleotide sequence: TGTGCCAGCAGCTCCACAGGAGGAACGCAGTATTTT. It specifies CASSSTGGTQYF.

V usage is TRBV20-1 and J usage is TRBJ2-6; D gene ambiguous. V was clipped by 5 bases and J by 1 base, with 6 bases between them. The CDR3 spans 13 residues. CDR1 is DFQATT, CDR2 SNEGSKA, per germline (reference sequence). CDR3 sequence: CSALRSGANVLTF. CDR3 nucleotides: TGCAGTGCTCTAAGATCTGGGGCCAACGTCCTGACTTTC.

This clonotype has more than one count but fewer than ten. The chain is built from TRBV14 and TRBJ2-1; TRBD2 agrees at 11 bases. This CDR3 spans 16 amino acids. V shed 2 bases and J 5 bases; nucleotides not matched to a gene: 5. Germline values: CDR1 SGHDN, CDR2 FVKESK. The CDR3 DNA sequence: TGTGCCAGCAGCCAAAGACTAGCGGGATTGGACAATGAGCAGTTCTTC. Residues: CASSQRLAGLDNEQFF.

This clonotype was counted at least ten times. The V call is TRBV6-1, the J call TRBJ2-2, with D possibly matching TRBD1 (6 bases). In germline, CDR1 is MNHNS, CDR2 SASEGT. Trimming pared 4 bases from V and 6 bases from J, leaving 12 bases between. This CDR3 has 14 amino acids. CDR3 amino acids: CASSAGAYAGELFF. CDR3 nucleotide sequence: TGTGCCAGCAGTGCAGGGGCTTATGCCGGGGAGCTGTTTTTT.